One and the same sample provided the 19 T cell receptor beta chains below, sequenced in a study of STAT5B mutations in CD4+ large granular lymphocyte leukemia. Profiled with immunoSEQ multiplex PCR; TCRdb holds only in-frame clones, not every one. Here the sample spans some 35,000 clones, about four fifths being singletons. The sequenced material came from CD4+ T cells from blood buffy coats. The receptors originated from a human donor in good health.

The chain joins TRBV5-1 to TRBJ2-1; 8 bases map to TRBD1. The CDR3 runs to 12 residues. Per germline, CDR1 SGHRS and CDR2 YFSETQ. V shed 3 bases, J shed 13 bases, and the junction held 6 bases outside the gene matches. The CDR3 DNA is TGCGCCAGCAGCTCCTTACAGGGGGAACAGTTCTTC. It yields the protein CASSSLQGEQFF.

CDR3 nucleotide sequence: TGTGCCAGCAGCTTGTGGGGGAGGGGGTCCTACGAGCAGTACTTC. Residues: CASSLWGRGSYEQYF. The V gene is TRBV5-6, the J gene TRBJ2-7; the D gene is possibly TRBD2 (7 bases). CDR1 is SGHDT, CDR2 YYEEEE, per germline. V gave up 1 base and J gave up 1 base, with 12 bases separating them. CDR3 length: 15 residues.

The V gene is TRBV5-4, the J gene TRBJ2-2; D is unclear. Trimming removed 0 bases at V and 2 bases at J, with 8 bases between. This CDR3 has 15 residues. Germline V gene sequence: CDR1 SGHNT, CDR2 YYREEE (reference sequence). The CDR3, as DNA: TGTGCCAGCAGCTTGGCGGGCAGAAACACCGGGGAGCTGTTTTTT. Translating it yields CASSLAGRNTGELFF.

The CDR3 is CASSSSLGGWNEQFF. For the CDR3, the DNA is TGTGCCAGCAGTTCGAGTTTGGGGGGGTGGAATGAGCAGTTCTTC. The V and J genes are TRBV27 and TRBJ2-1; TRBD2 agrees at 7 bases. The J segment lost 7 bases and the V segment lost 4 bases, leaving 10 bases of the junction unmatched. The CDR3 is 15 residues long. Germline CDR1 reads MNHEY; CDR2 reads SMNVEV (reference sequence).

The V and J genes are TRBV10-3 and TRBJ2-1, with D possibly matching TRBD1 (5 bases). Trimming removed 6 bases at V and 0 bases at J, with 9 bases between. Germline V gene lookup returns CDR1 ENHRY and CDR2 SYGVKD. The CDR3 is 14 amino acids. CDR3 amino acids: CAIRGQGSYNEQFF. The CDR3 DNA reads TGTGCCATCAGGGGGCAAGGCTCCTACAATGAGCAGTTCTTC.

The CDR3 sequence: CASSLLVVSPLHF. DNA of the CDR3: TGTGCCAGCAGCTTATTGGTAGTCTCACCCCTCCACTTT. The chain is built from TRBV7-2 and TRBJ1-6; D remains unclear. The CDR3 has 13 amino acids. CDR1 is SGHTA and CDR2 is FQGNSA in the germline V gene. V shed 2 bases and J shed 10 bases, with 9 bases lying between them.

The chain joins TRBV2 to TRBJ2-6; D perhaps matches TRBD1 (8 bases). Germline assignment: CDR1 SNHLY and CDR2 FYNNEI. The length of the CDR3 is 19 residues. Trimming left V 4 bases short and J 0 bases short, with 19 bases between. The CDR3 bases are TGTGCCAGCAGTGCTAGGACAGGGAGGGGCAACTCTGGGGCCAACGTCCTGACTTTC. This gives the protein CASSARTGRGNSGANVLTF.

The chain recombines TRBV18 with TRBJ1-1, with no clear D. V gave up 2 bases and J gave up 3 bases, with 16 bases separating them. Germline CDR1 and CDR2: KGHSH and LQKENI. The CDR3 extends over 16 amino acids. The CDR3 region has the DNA TGTGCCAGCTCACCAGGAGTGAGATCCTTTGACACTGAAGCTTTCTTT. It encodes CASSPGVRSFDTEAFF.

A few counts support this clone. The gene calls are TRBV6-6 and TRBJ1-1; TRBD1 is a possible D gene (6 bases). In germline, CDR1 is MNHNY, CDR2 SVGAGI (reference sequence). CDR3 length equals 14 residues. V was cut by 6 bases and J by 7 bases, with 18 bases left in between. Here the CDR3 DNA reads TGTGCCAGCAGATCCGAACAGGGAAATGTTGAAGCTTTCTTT. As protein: CASRSEQGNVEAFF.

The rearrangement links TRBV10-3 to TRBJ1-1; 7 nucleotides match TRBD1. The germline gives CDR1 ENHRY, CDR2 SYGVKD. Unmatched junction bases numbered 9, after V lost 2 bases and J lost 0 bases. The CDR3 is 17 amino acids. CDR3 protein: CAISEITGQIMNTEAFF. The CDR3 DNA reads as TGTGCCATCAGTGAGATCACGGGACAGATTATGAACACTGAAGCTTTCTTT.

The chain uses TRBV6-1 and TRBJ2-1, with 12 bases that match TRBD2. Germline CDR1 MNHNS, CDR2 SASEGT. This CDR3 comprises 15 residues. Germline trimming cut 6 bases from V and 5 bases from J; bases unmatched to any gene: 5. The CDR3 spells CASSKRTSGDNEQFF. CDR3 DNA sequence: TGTGCCAGCAGCAAACGGACTAGCGGGGACAATGAGCAGTTCTTC.

DNA of the CDR3: TGCGCCAGCAGCCGAACAGGGGCCGACTACGAGCAGTACTTC. Translated, it gives CASSRTGADYEQYF. J is TRBJ2-5 and V is TRBV5-1; TRBD1 aligns across 7 bases. Judging by the DNA end, TRBJ2-7 fits better; the J call may be wrong. Per the germline V gene, CDR1 is SGHRS and CDR2 is YFSETQ. CDR3 size: 14 residues.

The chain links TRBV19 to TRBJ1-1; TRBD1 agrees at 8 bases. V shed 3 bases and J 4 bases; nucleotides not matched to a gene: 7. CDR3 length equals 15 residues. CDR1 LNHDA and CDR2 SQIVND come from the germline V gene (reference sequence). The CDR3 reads CASSMVGQGITEAFF. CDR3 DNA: TGTGCCAGTAGTATGGTAGGACAGGGAATCACTGAAGCTTTCTTT.

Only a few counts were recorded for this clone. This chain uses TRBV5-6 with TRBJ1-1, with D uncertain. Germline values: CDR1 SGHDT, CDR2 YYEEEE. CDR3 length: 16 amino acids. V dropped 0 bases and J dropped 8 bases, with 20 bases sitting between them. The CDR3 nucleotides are TGTGCCAGCAGCTTGGTGGATCAGATACCCAATTCCGAAGCTTTCTTT. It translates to CASSLVDQIPNSEAFF.

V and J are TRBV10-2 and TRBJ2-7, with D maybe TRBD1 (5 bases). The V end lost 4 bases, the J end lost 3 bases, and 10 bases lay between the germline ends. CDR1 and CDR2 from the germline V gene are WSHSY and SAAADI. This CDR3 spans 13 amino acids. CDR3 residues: CASSVNRNYEQYF. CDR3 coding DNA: TGCGCCAGCAGTGTGAACAGGAACTACGAGCAGTACTTC.

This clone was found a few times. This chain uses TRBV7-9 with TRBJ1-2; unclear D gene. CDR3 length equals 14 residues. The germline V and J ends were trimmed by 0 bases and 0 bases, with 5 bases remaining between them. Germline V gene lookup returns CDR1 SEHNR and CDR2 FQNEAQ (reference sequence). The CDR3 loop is CASSLARSNYGYTF. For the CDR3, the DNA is TGTGCCAGCAGCTTAGCCAGGTCTAACTATGGCTACACCTTC.

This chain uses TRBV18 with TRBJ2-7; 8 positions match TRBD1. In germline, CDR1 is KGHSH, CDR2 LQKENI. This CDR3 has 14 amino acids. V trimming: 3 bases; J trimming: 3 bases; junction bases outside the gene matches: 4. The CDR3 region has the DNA TGTGCCAGCTCACCCCGGACAGGGATCTACGAGCAGTACTTC. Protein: CASSPRTGIYEQYF.

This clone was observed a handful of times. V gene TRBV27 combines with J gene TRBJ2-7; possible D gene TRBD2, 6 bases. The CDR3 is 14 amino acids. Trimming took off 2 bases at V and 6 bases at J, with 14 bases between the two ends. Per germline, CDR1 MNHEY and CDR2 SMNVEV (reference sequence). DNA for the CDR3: TGTGCCAGCAGTTTAGGGACTCTCGGGGCCGAGCAGTACTTC. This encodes CASSLGTLGAEQYF.

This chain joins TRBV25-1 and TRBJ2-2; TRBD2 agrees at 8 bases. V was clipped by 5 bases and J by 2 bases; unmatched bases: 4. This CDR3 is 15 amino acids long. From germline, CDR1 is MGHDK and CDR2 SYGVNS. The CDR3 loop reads CASSPGLANTGELFF. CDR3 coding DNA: TGTGCCAGCAGTCCTGGACTAGCTAACACCGGGGAGCTGTTTTTT.